This passage covers 30 T cell receptor beta chains from one sample sequenced in a study of vaccination effects on CD4 cells after COVID-19. These TCRs' antigens remain unknown. CD4+ T cell isolation took place after 10 days of culture. Each participant was given two doses of one vaccine (BNT162b2 or mRNA-1273). TCRdb's table, derived via immunoSEQ multiplex PCR, lists solely in-frame clones and lacks some. The top ten hold more than 13% of the sample, which has 30,000 to 35,000 clones, roughly 74% seen once. The material was CD4+ T cells from PBMCs cultured without peptide, obtained after COVID-19 vaccination. These receptors were taken from a human donor who received a COVID-19 vaccine.

The chain uses TRBV19 and TRBJ2-1, with D perhaps TRBD1 (5 bases). This CDR3 comprises 13 residues. The germline gives CDR1 LNHDA, CDR2 SQIVND (reference sequence). V was shortened by 5 bases and J by 6 bases, with 11 bases between the two germline ends. Here the CDR3 reads CASSPRGFNEQFF. The CDR3 region has the DNA TGTGCCAGTAGTCCTAGGGGTTTCAATGAGCAGTTCTTC.

The rearrangement joins TRBV2 to TRBJ2-1; 9 bases match TRBD1. CDR1 and CDR2 (germline): SNHLY, FYNNEI. V was pared by 6 bases and J by 5 bases, with 8 bases of the junction left unmatched. The CDR3 has 15 residues. The CDR3 DNA follows: TGTGCCAGCAGAACCGGGACAGGGAGCAACAATGAGCAGTTCTTC. Residues: CASRTGTGSNNEQFF.

The V call is TRBV28, the J call TRBJ1-1, with D possibly matching TRBD1 (6 bases). CDR1 is MDHEN, CDR2 SYDVKM, per germline. This CDR3 region has 13 residues. The CDR3 protein is CVIGGGTNTEAFF. CDR3 bases: TGTGTCATCGGCGGGGGCACGAACACTGAAGCTTTCTTT.

V is TRBV12-5 and J is TRBJ1-1; D not resolved. The germline gives CDR1 LGHNT, CDR2 FRNRAP. CDR3 length: 13 amino acids. The V gene lost 5 bases and the J gene lost 1 base, with 8 bases spanning the gap. The CDR3 bases are TGTGCTAGTGGTAAGACAAAGAACACTGAAGCTTTCTTT. Its translation is CASGKTKNTEAFF.

This chain links TRBV30 with TRBJ1-5; D unresolved. This CDR3 region has 12 residues. V lost 1 base and J 3 bases, leaving 4 bases between the germline ends. Germline values: CDR1 GTSNPN, CDR2 SVGIG (reference sequence). CDR3 amino acids: CAWSEPNQPQHF. DNA of the CDR3: TGTGCCTGGAGTGAACCCAATCAGCCCCAGCATTTT.

The gene calls are TRBV6-1 and TRBJ2-7, with TRBD2 identical over 7 bases. In germline, CDR1 is MNHNS, CDR2 SASEGT. The CDR3 sequence is 15 residues long. With 2 bases clipped from V and 6 bases from J, the junction kept 10 bases outside the gene matches. The CDR3 DNA sequence: TGTGCCAGCAGTGAACGGGGAGGGGCTACTTCCGAGCAGTACTTC. Protein product: CASSERGGATSEQYF.

This chain joins TRBV7-2 and TRBJ2-3; TRBD1 is a possible D gene (7 bases). V lost 5 bases and J 2 bases, leaving 14 bases between the germline ends. The CDR3 totals 15 residues. Per germline, CDR1 SGHTA and CDR2 FQGNSA. CDR3 DNA sequence: TGTGCCAGCAGCCCGCAGGGGGGCTACACAGATACGCAGTATTTT. This sequence encodes CASSPQGGYTDTQYF.

This chain connects TRBV3-1 (or the pseudogene TRBV3-2) to TRBJ2-7; possibly TRBD1 for D (6 bases). Per germline, CDR1 LGHDT and CDR2 YNNKEL (reference sequence). V lost 1 base and J 4 bases, leaving 20 bases between the germline ends. The CDR3 loop spans 17 amino acids. The CDR3 region has the DNA TGTGCCAGCAGCCAAGTGAAACCGGGACATAGCAGATACGAGCAGTACTTC. Residues: CASSQVKPGHSRYEQYF.

The chain carries TRBV6-5 and TRBJ1-5, with D perhaps matching TRBD1 (6 bases). There are 15 residues in the CDR3. The V gene lost 5 bases and the J gene lost 4 bases, with 15 bases spanning the gap. Germline CDR1 and CDR2: MNHEY and SVGAGI. CDR3 sequence: CASSLTGLGNQPQHF. The CDR3 bases are TGTGCCAGCAGTCTCACAGGGTTGGGGAATCAGCCCCAGCATTTT.

V is TRBV5-1 and J is TRBJ2-2; the D is unclear. V was shortened by 0 bases and J by 0 bases, with 3 bases between the two germline ends. Per germline, CDR1 SGHRS and CDR2 YFSETQ. The CDR3 totals 14 residues. CDR3 DNA sequence: TGCGCCAGCAGCTTGGGGGCGAACACCGGGGAGCTGTTTTTT. The encoded protein is CASSLGANTGELFF. Supplemented by reference TRBV5-1 and TRBJ2-2, the full variable domain reads KAGVTQTPRYLIKTRGQQVTLSCSPISGHRSVSWYQQTPGQGLQFLFEYFSETQRNKGNFPGRFSGRQFSNSRSEMNVSTLELGDSALYLCASSLGANTGELFFGEGSRLTVL.

The V call is TRBV6-5, the J call TRBJ2-1, with D maybe TRBD2 (6 bases). Trimming cost V 4 bases and J 13 bases, with 14 bases left between them. The CDR3 has 12 amino acids. CDR1 is MNHEY, CDR2 SVGAGI, per germline. The CDR3 is CASSSGRRAQFF. The CDR3, as DNA: TGTGCCAGCAGTTCTGGACGGAGGGCACAGTTCTTC.

The chain couples TRBV18 to TRBJ1-1; the D gene is possibly TRBD1 (6 bases). Deletions cut 6 bases from V and 1 base from J, with 9 bases between. The CDR3 contains 13 residues. CDR1 and CDR2 (germline): KGHSH, LQKENI. DNA for the CDR3: TGTGCCAGCTCTCAGGGGCAGAACACTGAAGCTTTCTTT. This codes for CASSQGQNTEAFF.

The rearrangement uses TRBV2 and TRBJ2-7; weak D call: TRBD2 (7 bases). Deletions cut 5 bases from V and 5 bases from J, with 13 bases between. The CDR3 totals 13 residues. Germline V gives CDR1 SNHLY, CDR2 FYNNEI. The CDR3 region is CASSTPGGHEQYF. CDR3 bases: TGTGCCAGCAGTACGCCGGGGGGCCACGAGCAGTACTTC.

The chain carries TRBV5-6 and TRBJ2-1, with D perhaps TRBD2 (5 bases). Germline V gene sequence: CDR1 SGHDT, CDR2 YYEEEE. V was shortened by 2 bases and J by 3 bases, with 6 bases between the two germline ends. The CDR3 has 13 amino acids. CDR3 region: CASSFTSYNEQFF. CDR3 nucleotides: TGTGCCAGCAGCTTTACTAGCTACAATGAGCAGTTCTTC.

J is TRBJ2-5 and V is TRBV3-1 (or the pseudogene TRBV3-2); 8 bases agree with TRBD1. Germline V gene data show CDR1 as LGHDT and CDR2 as YNNKEL (reference sequence). The CDR3 covers 13 residues. V shed 4 bases, J shed 5 bases, and the junction held 3 bases outside the gene matches. CDR3 residues: CASSLTGGETQYF. CDR3 DNA: TGTGCCAGCAGCCTTACAGGGGGGGAGACCCAGTACTTC.

In this sample, this clone turned up a few times. This rearrangement joins TRBV30 to TRBJ2-7, with a possible D match to TRBD2 (6 bases). V lost 0 bases and J 7 bases, leaving 13 bases between the germline ends. Germline CDR1 and CDR2: GTSNPN and SVGIG (reference sequence). The CDR3 totals 13 residues. CDR3 protein: CAWSVWGDGEQYF. CDR3 nucleotide sequence: TGTGCCTGGAGTGTATGGGGGGACGGGGAGCAGTACTTC.

The gene calls are TRBV5-6 and TRBJ1-4; tentative D call: TRBD1 (6 bases). The CDR3 has 15 residues. Germline values: CDR1 SGHDT, CDR2 YYEEEE. Deletions cut 4 bases from V and 8 bases from J, with 18 bases between. CDR3 coding DNA: TGTGCCAGCAGCCAAGCCGGGACATTACAAGAAAAACTGTTTTTT. Protein product: CASSQAGTLQEKLFF.

The chain combines TRBV10-3 with TRBJ1-2; TRBD1 might be the D (5 bases). Germline CDR1 ENHRY, CDR2 SYGVKD. The ends were cut back, 8 bases at V and 8 bases at J, with 15 bases in the middle. The CDR3 spans 12 residues. The CDR3, as DNA: TGTGCCATCTACGGGACGCTGGGAGGCTACACCTTC. It codes for CAIYGTLGGYTF.

The chain links TRBV5-1 to TRBJ1-1, with 8 bases matching TRBD1. J was trimmed by 1 base and V by 4 bases; bases with no gene match: 6. Germline CDR1 SGHRS, CDR2 YFSETQ. The CDR3 has 15 amino acids. DNA of the CDR3: TGCGCCAGCAGCGCACAGGGGGGGGAGAACACTGAAGCTTTCTTT. Its protein product is CASSAQGGENTEAFF.

The chain has TRBV6-5 and TRBJ1-5; no definite D call. The CDR3 contains 14 residues. V gave up 4 bases and J gave up 0 bases, with 7 bases separating them. Germline values: CDR1 MNHEY, CDR2 SVGAGI. DNA for the CDR3: TGTGCCAGCAGTTCCAGATATAGCAATCAGCCCCAGCATTTT. Its protein is CASSSRYSNQPQHF.

J is TRBJ2-1 and V is TRBV25-1, with 10 bases aligning to TRBD2. The junction had 9 bases not matched to a gene; V was cut back by 2 bases and J by 5 bases. The germline CDR1 and CDR2 sequences are MGHDK and SYGVNS. The CDR3 has 17 residues. The CDR3 DNA follows: TGTGCCAGCAGTGAACTAGCAGCGGGAGGGCCCCACAATGAGCAGTTCTTC. Its translation: CASSELAAGGPHNEQFF.

The CDR3 nucleotides read TGTGCCAGCAGCTTATTGAGGGATACTAGCTTGACCGGGGAGCTGTTTTTT. It specifies CASSLLRDTSLTGELFF. The V and J genes are TRBV7-9 and TRBJ2-2; D is perhaps TRBD2 (6 bases). CDR1 is SEHNR, CDR2 FQNEAQ, per germline (reference sequence). The V gene lost 2 bases and the J gene lost 5 bases, with 18 bases spanning the gap. This CDR3 has 17 residues.

V gene TRBV7-8 combines with J gene TRBJ2-1; no definite D call. Trimming took off 5 bases at V and 10 bases at J, with 9 bases between the two ends. This CDR3 spans 11 amino acids. In germline, CDR1 is SGHVS, CDR2 FQNEAQ. CDR3 residues: CASSLHMEQFF. The CDR3 region has the DNA TGTGCCAGCAGCCTACACATGGAGCAGTTCTTC.

The chain joins TRBV19 to TRBJ2-7; tentative D call: TRBD1 (5 bases). The germline V and J ends were trimmed by 5 bases and 4 bases, with 9 bases remaining between them. CDR1 LNHDA and CDR2 SQIVND come from the germline V gene (reference sequence). The CDR3 covers 12 residues. This CDR3 reads CASSPKGYEQYF. In DNA, the CDR3 is TGTGCCAGTAGTCCCAAGGGGTACGAGCAGTACTTC. Variable domain in full (rest from reference TRBV19 and TRBJ2-7): DGGITQSPKYLFRKEGQNVTLSCEQNLNHDAMYWYRQDPGQGLRLIYYSQIVNDFQKGDIAEGYSVSREKKESFPLTVTSAQKNPTAFYLCASSPKGYEQYFGPGTRLTVT.

In its sample, this clone was seen a few times. The genes are TRBV6-6 and TRBJ2-7; 8 nucleotides agree with TRBD1. Trimming removed 2 bases from V and 1 base from J; junction bases left unmatched: 4. The CDR3 is 15 amino acids. Germline CDR1 and CDR2: MNHNY and SVGAGI (reference sequence). The chain's CDR3 is CASSYRRDRSYEQYF. CDR3 nucleotides: TGTGCCAGCAGTTACCGAAGGGACAGGTCCTACGAGCAGTACTTC.

This chain joins TRBV30 and TRBJ2-5; D ambiguous. The CDR3 is 13 amino acids. Trimming shortened V by 3 bases and J by 7 bases, and 15 bases separated the two germline ends. Per the germline V gene, CDR1 is GTSNPN and CDR2 is SVGIG (reference sequence). CDR3 coding DNA: TGTGCCTGGAGGGGGTCGAGTCTCGGGACCCAGTACTTC. Protein product: CAWRGSSLGTQYF.

V and J are TRBV6-5 and TRBJ2-7; 11 bases align to TRBD2. The germline V gene has CDR1 MNHEY and CDR2 SVGAGI. The CDR3 loop spans 14 amino acids. J lost 5 bases, V lost 5 bases, and 5 bases had no gene match. This CDR3 reads CASSTLAGADEQYF. The CDR3 bases are TGTGCCAGCAGTACACTAGCGGGGGCGGACGAGCAGTACTTC.

This clone was recorded a few times. The rearrangement uses TRBV7-2 and TRBJ1-4; D call uncertain. In germline, CDR1 is SGHTA, CDR2 FQGNSA. The CDR3 totals 13 residues. V lost 3 bases, J lost 6 bases, and 8 bases lay in between. CDR3 coding DNA: TGTGCCAGCAGCTTGACGCGCTATGAAAAACTGTTTTTT. It translates to CASSLTRYEKLFF.

J is TRBJ1-1 and V is TRBV7-9, with D unclear. Germline lookup yields CDR1 SEHNR and CDR2 FQNEAQ (reference sequence). CDR3 size: 12 residues. V was clipped by 5 bases and J by 7 bases, with 11 bases between them. CDR3 protein: CASSRYRSEAFF. The CDR3 DNA sequence: TGTGCCAGCAGCAGGTACAGAAGTGAAGCTTTCTTT.

The V and J genes are TRBV6-5 and TRBJ1-3; D remains unclear. The ends were cut back, 0 bases at V and 4 bases at J, with 10 bases in the middle. This CDR3 spans 15 amino acids. The germline gives CDR1 MNHEY, CDR2 SVGAGI. The CDR3 coding sequence is TGTGCCAGCAGTTACTCTCCCACGGGCGGAAACACCATATATTTT. It translates to CASSYSPTGGNTIYF.